The entry below describes one TCR beta chain. Its antigen is undetermined. The CDR3 consists of 14 residues. Germline values: CDR1 SGHTA, CDR2 FQGNSA. With 5 bases clipped from V and 3 bases from J, the junction kept 4 bases outside the gene matches. This sample was taken from a study of cytomegalovirus exposure and HLA in healthy donors. Whole-study results and caveats: A highly shared variant cluster was judged a likely technical artifact. Presence/absence analyses treated sequencing depth as roughly uniform across donors.

Primers: 60 Vbeta forward and 13 Jbeta reverse. TCRdb's copy holds only in-frame clones and misses some; the assay was immunoSEQ multiplex PCR. The sample lists roughly 190,000 clones; approximately 9.5% were seen once. The sequenced material came from PBMCs. The TCR originated in a woman between 25 and 40 years old in good health and CMV-seropositive. The genes are TRBV7-2 and TRBJ1-2; 9 bases match TRBD1. In nucleotides, the CDR3 is TGTGCCAGCAGCCTTGGACAGGGGCACTATGGCTACACCTTC. Protein sequence: CASSLGQGHYGYTF. Looking up the rest from reference TRBV7-2 and TRBJ1-2 gives the full variable domain: GAGVSQSPSNKVTEKGKDVELRCDPISGHTALYWYRQSLGQGLEFLIYFQGNSAPDKSGLPSDRFSAERTGGSVSTLTIQRTQQEDSAVYLCASSLGQGHYGYTFGSGTRLTVV.